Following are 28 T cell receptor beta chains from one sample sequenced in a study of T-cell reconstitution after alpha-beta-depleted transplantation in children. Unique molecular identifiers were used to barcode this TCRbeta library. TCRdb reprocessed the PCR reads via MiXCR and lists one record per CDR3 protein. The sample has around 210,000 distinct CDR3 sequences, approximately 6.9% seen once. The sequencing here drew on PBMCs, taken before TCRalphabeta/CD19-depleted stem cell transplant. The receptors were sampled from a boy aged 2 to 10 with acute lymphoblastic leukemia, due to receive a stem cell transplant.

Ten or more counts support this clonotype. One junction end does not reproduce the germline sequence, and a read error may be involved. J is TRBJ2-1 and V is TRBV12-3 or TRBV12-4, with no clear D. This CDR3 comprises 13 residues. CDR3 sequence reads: CASRLAPYNEQFF. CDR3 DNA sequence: TGTGCCAGCAGATTAGCCCCCTACAATGAGCAGTTCTTC.

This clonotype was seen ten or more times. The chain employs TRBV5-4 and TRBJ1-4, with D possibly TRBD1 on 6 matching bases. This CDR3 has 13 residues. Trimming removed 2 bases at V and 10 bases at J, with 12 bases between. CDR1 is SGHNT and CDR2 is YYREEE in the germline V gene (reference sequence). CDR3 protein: CASSLQGSGKLFF. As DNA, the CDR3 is TGTGCCAGCAGCTTACAGGGAAGTGGAAAACTGTTTTTT.

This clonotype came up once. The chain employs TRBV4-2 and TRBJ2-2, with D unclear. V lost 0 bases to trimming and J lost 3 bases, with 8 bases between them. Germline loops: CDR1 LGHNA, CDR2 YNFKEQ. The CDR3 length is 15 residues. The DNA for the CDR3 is TGTGCCAGCAGCCAAGAGATACAGCACACCGGGGAGCTGTTTTTT. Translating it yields CASSQEIQHTGELFF.

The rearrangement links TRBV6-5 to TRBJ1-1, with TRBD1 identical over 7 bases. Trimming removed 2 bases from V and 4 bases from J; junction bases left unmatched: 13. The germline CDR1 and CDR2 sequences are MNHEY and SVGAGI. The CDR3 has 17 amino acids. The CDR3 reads CASSYGAPATGSTEAFF. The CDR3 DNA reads TGTGCCAGCAGTTACGGGGCACCCGCGACAGGGAGCACTGAAGCTTTCTTT.

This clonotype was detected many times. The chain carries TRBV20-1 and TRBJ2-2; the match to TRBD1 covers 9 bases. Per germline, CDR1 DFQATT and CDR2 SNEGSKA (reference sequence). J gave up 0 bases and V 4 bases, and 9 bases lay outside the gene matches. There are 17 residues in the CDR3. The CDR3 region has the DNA TGCAGTGCTATTATGACAGGGGGACTCGCGAACACCGGGGAGCTGTTTTTT. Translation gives CSAIMTGGLANTGELFF.

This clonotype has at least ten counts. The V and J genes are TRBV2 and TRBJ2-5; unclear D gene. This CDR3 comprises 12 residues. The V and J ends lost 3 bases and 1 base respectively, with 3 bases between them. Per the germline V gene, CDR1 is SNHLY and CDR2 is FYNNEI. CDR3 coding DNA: TGTGCCAGCAGTGACGGCCAAGAGACCCAGTACTTC. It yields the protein CASSDGQETQYF.

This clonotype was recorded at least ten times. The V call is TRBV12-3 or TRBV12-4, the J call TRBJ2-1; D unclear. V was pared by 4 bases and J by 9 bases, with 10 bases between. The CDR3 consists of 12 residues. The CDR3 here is CASSSLDVEQFF. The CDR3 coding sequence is TGTGCCAGCAGTTCCCTAGACGTTGAGCAGTTCTTC.

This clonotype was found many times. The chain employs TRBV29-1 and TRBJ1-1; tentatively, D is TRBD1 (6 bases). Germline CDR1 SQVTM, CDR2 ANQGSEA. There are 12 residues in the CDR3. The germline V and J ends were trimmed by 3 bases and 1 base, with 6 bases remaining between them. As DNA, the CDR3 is TGCAGCGTTGACAGGGGGAACACTGAAGCTTTCTTT. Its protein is CSVDRGNTEAFF. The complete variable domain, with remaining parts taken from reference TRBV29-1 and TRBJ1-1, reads SAVISQKPSRDICQRGTSLTIQCQVDSQVTMMFWYRQQPGQSLTLIATANQGSEATYESGFVIDKFPISRPNLTFSTLTVSNMSPEDSSIYLCSVDRGNTEAFFGQGTRLTVV.

The CDR3 region is CASSAPPRRGAGDTQYF. CDR3 sequence (DNA): TGTGCCAGCAGTGCGCCCCCCCGGCGGGGGGCGGGGGATACGCAGTATTTT. The genes are TRBV25-1 and TRBJ2-3, with TRBD2 matching over 8 bases. The CDR3 runs to 17 residues. V gave up 4 bases and J gave up 6 bases; unmatched junction bases: 15. In germline, CDR1 is MGHDK, CDR2 SYGVNS.

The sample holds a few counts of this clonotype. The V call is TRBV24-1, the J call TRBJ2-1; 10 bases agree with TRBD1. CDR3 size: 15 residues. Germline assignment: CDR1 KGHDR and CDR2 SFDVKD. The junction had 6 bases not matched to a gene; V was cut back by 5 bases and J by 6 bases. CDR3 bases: TGTGCCACCAGTGGAACGGGGACAGGGGTCAATGAGCAGTTCTTC. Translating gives CATSGTGTGVNEQFF.

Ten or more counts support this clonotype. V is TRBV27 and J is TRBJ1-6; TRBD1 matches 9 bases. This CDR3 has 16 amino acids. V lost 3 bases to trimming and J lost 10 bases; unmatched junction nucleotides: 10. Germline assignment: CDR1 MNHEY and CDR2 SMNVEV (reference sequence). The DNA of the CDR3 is TGTGCCAGCAGTTTGGACTCACAGGGGGCAAGATCACCCCTCCACTTT. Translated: CASSLDSQGARSPLHF.

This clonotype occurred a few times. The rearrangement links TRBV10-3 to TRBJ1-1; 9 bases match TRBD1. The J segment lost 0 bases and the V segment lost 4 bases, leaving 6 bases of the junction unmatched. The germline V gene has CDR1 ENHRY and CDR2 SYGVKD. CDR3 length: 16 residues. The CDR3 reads CAISGTGANLNTEAFF. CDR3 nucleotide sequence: TGTGCCATCAGTGGGACAGGGGCAAACCTGAACACTGAAGCTTTCTTT.

This CDR3 reads CASRSAGSSTDTQYF. The CDR3 DNA sequence: TGTGCCAGCAGATCAGCGGGATCTAGCACAGATACGCAGTATTTT. This chain connects TRBV6-2 or TRBV6-3 to TRBJ2-3; 7 nucleotides agree with TRBD2. The germline gives CDR1 MNHEY, CDR2 SVGEGT. J gave up 0 bases and V 6 bases, and 6 bases lay outside the gene matches. The CDR3 is 15 amino acids.

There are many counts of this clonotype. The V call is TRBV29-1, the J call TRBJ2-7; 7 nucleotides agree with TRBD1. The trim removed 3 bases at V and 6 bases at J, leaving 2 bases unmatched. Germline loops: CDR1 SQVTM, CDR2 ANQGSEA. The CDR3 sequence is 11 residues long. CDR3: CSVETGLEQYF. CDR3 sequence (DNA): TGCAGCGTTGAGACAGGGCTCGAGCAGTACTTC.

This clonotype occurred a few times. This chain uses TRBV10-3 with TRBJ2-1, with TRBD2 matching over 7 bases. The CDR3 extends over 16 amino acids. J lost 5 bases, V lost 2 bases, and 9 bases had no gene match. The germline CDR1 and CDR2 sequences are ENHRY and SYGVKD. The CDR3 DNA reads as TGTGCCATCAGTGAGAAAGCCAGCGGGGTGGACAATGAGCAGTTCTTC. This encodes CAISEKASGVDNEQFF.

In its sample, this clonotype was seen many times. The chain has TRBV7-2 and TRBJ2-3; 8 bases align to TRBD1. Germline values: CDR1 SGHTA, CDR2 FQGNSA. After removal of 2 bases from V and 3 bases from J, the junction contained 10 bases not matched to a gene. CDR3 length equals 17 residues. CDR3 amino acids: CASSLSPTGVSTDTQYF. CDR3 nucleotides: TGTGCCAGCAGCTTATCCCCGACAGGGGTATCTACAGATACGCAGTATTTT.

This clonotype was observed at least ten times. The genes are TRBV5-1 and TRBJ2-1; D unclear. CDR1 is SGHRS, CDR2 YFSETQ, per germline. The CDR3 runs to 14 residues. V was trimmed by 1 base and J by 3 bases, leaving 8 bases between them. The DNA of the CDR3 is TGCGCCAGCAGCTTGTCCCCTAACTACAATGAGCAGTTCTTC. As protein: CASSLSPNYNEQFF. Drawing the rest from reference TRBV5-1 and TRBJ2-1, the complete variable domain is KAGVTQTPRYLIKTRGQQVTLSCSPISGHRSVSWYQQTPGQGLQFLFEYFSETQRNKGNFPGRFSGRQFSNSRSEMNVSTLELGDSALYLCASSLSPNYNEQFFGPGTRLTVL.

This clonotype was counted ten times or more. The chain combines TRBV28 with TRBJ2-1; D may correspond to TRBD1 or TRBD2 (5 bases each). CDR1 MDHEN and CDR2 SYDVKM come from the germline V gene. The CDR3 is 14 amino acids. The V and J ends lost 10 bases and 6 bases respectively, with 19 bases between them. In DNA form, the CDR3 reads TGTGCCACCCCGGTTCATCAAGGGACCAATGAGCAGTTCTTC. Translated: CATPVHQGTNEQFF.

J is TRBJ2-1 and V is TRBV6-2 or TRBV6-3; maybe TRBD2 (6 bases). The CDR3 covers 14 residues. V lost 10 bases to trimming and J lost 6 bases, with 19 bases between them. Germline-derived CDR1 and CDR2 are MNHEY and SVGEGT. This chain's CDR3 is CAIQQGRRSNEQFF. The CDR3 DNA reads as TGTGCCATTCAACAAGGGAGGCGGTCCAATGAGCAGTTCTTC.

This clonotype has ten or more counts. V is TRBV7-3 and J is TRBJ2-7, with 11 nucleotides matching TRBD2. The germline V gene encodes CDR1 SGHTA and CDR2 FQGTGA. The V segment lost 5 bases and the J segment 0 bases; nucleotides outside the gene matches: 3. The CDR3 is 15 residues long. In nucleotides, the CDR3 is TGTGCCAGCAGCATAGCGGGGGGGCCCTCCTACGAGCAGTACTTC. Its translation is CASSIAGGPSYEQYF.

CDR3 nucleotide sequence: TGTGCCAGCAGTTTAATCGGGGGCAGGAACTATAATTCACCCCTCCACTTT. Protein sequence: CASSLIGGRNYNSPLHF. V usage is TRBV28 and J usage is TRBJ1-6; possibly TRBD1 for D (6 bases). CDR3 length: 17 residues. V was trimmed by 2 bases and J by 3 bases, leaving 14 bases between them. Germline values: CDR1 MDHEN, CDR2 SYDVKM.

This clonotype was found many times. The CDR3 region has the DNA TGTGCCTGGAGCGTTGACCTTGGCTACACCTTC. This gives the protein CAWSVDLGYTF. The V and J genes are TRBV30 and TRBJ1-2; D ambiguous. Per the germline V gene, CDR1 is GTSNPN and CDR2 is SVGIG (reference sequence). This CDR3 has 11 residues. Trimming took 3 bases from V and 7 from J, leaving 9 bases between them. Full variable domain (rest looked up from reference TRBV30 and TRBJ1-2): SQTIHQWPATLVQPVGSPLSLECTVEGTSNPNLYWYRQAAGRGLQLLFYSVGIGQISSEVPQNLSASRPQDRQFILSSKKLLLSDSGFYLCAWSVDLGYTFGSGTRLTVV.

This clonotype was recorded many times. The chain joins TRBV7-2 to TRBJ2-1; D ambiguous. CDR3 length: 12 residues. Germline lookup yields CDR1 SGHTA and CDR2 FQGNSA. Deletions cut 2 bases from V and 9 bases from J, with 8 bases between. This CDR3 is CASSLSLIEQFF. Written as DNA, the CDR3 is TGTGCCAGCAGCTTAAGCCTCATTGAGCAGTTCTTC.

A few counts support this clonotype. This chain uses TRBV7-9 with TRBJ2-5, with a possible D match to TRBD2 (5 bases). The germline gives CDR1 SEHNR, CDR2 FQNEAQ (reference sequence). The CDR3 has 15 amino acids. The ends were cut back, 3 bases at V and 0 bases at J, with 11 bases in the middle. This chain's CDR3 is CASSFSRGYQETQYF. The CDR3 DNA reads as TGTGCCAGCAGCTTTTCCAGAGGGTACCAAGAGACCCAGTACTTC.

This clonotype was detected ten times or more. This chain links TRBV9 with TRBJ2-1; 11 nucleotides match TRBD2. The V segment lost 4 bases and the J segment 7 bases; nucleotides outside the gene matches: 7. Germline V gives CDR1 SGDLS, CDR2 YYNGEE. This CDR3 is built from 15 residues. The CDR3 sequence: CASSNSGGAWNEQFF. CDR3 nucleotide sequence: TGTGCCAGCAGCAATAGCGGGGGGGCGTGGAATGAGCAGTTCTTC. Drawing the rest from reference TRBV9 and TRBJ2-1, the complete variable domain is DSGVTQTPKHLITATGQRVTLRCSPRSGDLSVYWYQQSLDQGLQFLIQYYNGEERAKGNILERFSAQQFPDLHSELNLSSLELGDSALYFCASSNSGGAWNEQFFGPGTRLTVL.

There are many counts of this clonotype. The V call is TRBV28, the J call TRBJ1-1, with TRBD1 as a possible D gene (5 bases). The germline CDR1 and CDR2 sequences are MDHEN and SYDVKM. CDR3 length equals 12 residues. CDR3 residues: CAIGGTNTEAFF. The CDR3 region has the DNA TGTGCGATTGGGGGGACGAACACTGAAGCTTTCTTT.

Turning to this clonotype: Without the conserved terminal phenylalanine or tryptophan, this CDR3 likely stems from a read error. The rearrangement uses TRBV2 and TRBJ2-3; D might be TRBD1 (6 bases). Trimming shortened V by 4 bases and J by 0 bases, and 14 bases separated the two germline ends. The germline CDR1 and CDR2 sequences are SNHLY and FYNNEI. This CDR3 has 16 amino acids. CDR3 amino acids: CASSVASRGSTDTQYC. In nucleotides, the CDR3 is TGTGCCAGCAGTGTAGCGAGTAGGGGGAGCACAGATACGCAGTATTGT.

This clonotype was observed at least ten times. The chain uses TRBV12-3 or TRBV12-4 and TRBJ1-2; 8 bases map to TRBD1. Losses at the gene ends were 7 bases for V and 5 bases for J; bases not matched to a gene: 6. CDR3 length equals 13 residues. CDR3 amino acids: CASKRQGAYGYTF. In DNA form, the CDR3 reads TGTGCCAGCAAGAGGCAGGGGGCTTATGGCTACACCTTC.